This T cell receptor beta chain was captured in a study of T cell repertoires in cytomegalovirus infection. Across the study: Researchers turned to recently identified HLA-C-restricted CMV epitopes as well as well-studied HLA-B-restricted ones.

TCRdb redid the calling of the reads with MiXCR, one entry per CDR3 protein. The sample holds approximately 910,000 distinct CDR3 sequences, about 33% seen once. This clonotype occurred many times. Its specificity is not known. Sample: cultured CD8+ T cells from PBMCs, taken from culture after CMV antigen stimulation. The receptor's source is a human donor in good health (CMV status not recorded). Some clones in this sample may be carry-over from other donors' samples.

The CDR3 nucleotides are TGTGCCAGCAGCTTAAGTAGTCGGTTCGGCTATAATTCACCCCTCCACTTT. Translated: CASSLSSRFGYNSPLHF. The chain joins TRBV7-6 to TRBJ1-6, with D unclear. Germline CDR1 and CDR2: SGHVS and FNYEAQ. The CDR3 loop spans 17 amino acids. Trimming removed 2 bases from V and 3 bases from J, with 14 bases in between.